This is a list of T cell receptor beta chains from one sample in a study of cytomegalovirus exposure and HLA in healthy donors. The table came from immunoSEQ multiplex PCR; TCRdb's copy has only in-frame clones and leaves some out. The sample has about 200,000 clones; around 84% are singletons. The sequenced sample was PBMCs. All receptors derive from a woman aged 30 to 39 in good health and CMV-seropositive. CDR3s include the opening cysteine and the closing phenylalanine or tryptophan. Fields, in order: J gene, clone size, D gene, V gene, CDR3 protein, CDR3 DNA. The D gene is left open where the match is weak. Not all rows give a size; the values are once, few, many and, for expanded clones, a class.

j_gene: TRBJ1-4; abundance: once; d_gene: .; v_gene: TRBV25-1; CDR3aa: CASSYYTGTNEKLFF; CDR3nt: TGTGCCAGCAGTTATTACACAGGGACTAATGAAAAACTGTTTTTT
j_gene: TRBJ1-1; abundance: .; d_gene: .; v_gene: TRBV2; CDR3aa: CASSADTNTEAFF; CDR3nt: TGTGCCAGCAGTGCAGACACGAACACTGAAGCTTTCTTT
j_gene: TRBJ1-2; abundance: once; d_gene: TRBD1; v_gene: TRBV6-6; CDR3aa: CAIREQGYGEGYTF; CDR3nt: TGTGCCATCAGGGAACAGGGGTATGGGGAAGGCTACACCTTC
j_gene: TRBJ2-1; abundance: .; d_gene: TRBD2; v_gene: TRBV25-1; CDR3aa: CASSLPLAGFNEQFF; CDR3nt: TGTGCCAGCTCCCTCCCACTAGCGGGATTCAATGAGCAGTTCTTC
j_gene: TRBJ2-1; abundance: .; d_gene: .; v_gene: TRBV28; CDR3aa: CASSSDVTNEQFF; CDR3nt: TGTGCCAGCAGTTCAGATGTGACTAATGAGCAGTTCTTC
j_gene: TRBJ2-2; abundance: .; d_gene: .; v_gene: TRBV11-3; CDR3aa: CASSLGQGNTGELFF; CDR3nt: TGTGCCAGCAGCTTAGGGCAGGGAAACACCGGGGAGCTGTTTTTT
j_gene: TRBJ2-3; abundance: .; d_gene: TRBD2; v_gene: TRBV10-3; CDR3aa: CAISEYSGRGDTQYF; CDR3nt: TGTGCCATCAGTGAATACAGCGGGAGGGGAGATACGCAGTATTTT
j_gene: TRBJ2-1; abundance: .; d_gene: TRBD2; v_gene: TRBV7-9; CDR3aa: CASSLTSGPYNEQFF; CDR3nt: TGTGCCAGCAGCTTAACTAGCGGGCCCTACAATGAGCAGTTCTTC
j_gene: TRBJ1-2; abundance: once; d_gene: TRBD1; v_gene: TRBV6-1; CDR3aa: CASRDRATDTF; CDR3nt: TGTGCCAGCAGGGACAGGGCGACGGACACCTTC
j_gene: TRBJ1-3; abundance: .; d_gene: .; v_gene: TRBV11-2; CDR3aa: CASSFPQSGNTIYF; CDR3nt: TGTGCCAGCAGCTTCCCACAGTCTGGAAACACCATATATTTT
j_gene: TRBJ1-1; abundance: .; d_gene: TRBD1; v_gene: TRBV6-5; CDR3aa: CASSPYRGQGFF; CDR3nt: TGTGCCAGCAGTCCGTACAGGGGGCAAGGTTTCTTT
j_gene: TRBJ2-5; abundance: .; d_gene: TRBD1; v_gene: TRBV4-1; CDR3aa: CASSQGDRVWRETQYF; CDR3nt: TGCGCCAGCAGCCAAGGGGACAGGGTCTGGCGAGAGACCCAGTACTTC
j_gene: TRBJ2-1; abundance: .; d_gene: .; v_gene: TRBV19; CDR3aa: CASSIQTGVWDEQFF; CDR3nt: TGTGCCAGTAGTATTCAAACGGGGGTCTGGGATGAGCAGTTCTTC